The present TCR beta chain was sequenced within a study of blood T cell repertoires in COVID-19. At the level of the study: The study drew acute and convalescent COVID-19 samples from the United States, Italy and Spain.

CDR3 length equals 15 residues. The V segment lost 8 bases and the J segment 3 bases; nucleotides outside the gene matches: 10. Germline CDR1 ENHRY, CDR2 SYGVKD. Assay: immunoSEQ multiplex PCR; the TCRdb copy retains only in-frame clones and omits some. The sample includes hundreds of thousands of clones, about 83% seen only once; the top ten take over 0.95%. Sequencing was performed on peripheral blood. The origin of this receptor is a woman aged 30 to 39 with COVID-19, enrolled during active disease. The rearrangement uses TRBV10-3 and TRBJ1-2; 9 nucleotides match TRBD1. The CDR3 reads CAIPGQGTSDYGYTF. The CDR3 nucleotides are TGTGCCATCCCGGGACAGGGAACGAGTGACTATGGCTACACCTTC.